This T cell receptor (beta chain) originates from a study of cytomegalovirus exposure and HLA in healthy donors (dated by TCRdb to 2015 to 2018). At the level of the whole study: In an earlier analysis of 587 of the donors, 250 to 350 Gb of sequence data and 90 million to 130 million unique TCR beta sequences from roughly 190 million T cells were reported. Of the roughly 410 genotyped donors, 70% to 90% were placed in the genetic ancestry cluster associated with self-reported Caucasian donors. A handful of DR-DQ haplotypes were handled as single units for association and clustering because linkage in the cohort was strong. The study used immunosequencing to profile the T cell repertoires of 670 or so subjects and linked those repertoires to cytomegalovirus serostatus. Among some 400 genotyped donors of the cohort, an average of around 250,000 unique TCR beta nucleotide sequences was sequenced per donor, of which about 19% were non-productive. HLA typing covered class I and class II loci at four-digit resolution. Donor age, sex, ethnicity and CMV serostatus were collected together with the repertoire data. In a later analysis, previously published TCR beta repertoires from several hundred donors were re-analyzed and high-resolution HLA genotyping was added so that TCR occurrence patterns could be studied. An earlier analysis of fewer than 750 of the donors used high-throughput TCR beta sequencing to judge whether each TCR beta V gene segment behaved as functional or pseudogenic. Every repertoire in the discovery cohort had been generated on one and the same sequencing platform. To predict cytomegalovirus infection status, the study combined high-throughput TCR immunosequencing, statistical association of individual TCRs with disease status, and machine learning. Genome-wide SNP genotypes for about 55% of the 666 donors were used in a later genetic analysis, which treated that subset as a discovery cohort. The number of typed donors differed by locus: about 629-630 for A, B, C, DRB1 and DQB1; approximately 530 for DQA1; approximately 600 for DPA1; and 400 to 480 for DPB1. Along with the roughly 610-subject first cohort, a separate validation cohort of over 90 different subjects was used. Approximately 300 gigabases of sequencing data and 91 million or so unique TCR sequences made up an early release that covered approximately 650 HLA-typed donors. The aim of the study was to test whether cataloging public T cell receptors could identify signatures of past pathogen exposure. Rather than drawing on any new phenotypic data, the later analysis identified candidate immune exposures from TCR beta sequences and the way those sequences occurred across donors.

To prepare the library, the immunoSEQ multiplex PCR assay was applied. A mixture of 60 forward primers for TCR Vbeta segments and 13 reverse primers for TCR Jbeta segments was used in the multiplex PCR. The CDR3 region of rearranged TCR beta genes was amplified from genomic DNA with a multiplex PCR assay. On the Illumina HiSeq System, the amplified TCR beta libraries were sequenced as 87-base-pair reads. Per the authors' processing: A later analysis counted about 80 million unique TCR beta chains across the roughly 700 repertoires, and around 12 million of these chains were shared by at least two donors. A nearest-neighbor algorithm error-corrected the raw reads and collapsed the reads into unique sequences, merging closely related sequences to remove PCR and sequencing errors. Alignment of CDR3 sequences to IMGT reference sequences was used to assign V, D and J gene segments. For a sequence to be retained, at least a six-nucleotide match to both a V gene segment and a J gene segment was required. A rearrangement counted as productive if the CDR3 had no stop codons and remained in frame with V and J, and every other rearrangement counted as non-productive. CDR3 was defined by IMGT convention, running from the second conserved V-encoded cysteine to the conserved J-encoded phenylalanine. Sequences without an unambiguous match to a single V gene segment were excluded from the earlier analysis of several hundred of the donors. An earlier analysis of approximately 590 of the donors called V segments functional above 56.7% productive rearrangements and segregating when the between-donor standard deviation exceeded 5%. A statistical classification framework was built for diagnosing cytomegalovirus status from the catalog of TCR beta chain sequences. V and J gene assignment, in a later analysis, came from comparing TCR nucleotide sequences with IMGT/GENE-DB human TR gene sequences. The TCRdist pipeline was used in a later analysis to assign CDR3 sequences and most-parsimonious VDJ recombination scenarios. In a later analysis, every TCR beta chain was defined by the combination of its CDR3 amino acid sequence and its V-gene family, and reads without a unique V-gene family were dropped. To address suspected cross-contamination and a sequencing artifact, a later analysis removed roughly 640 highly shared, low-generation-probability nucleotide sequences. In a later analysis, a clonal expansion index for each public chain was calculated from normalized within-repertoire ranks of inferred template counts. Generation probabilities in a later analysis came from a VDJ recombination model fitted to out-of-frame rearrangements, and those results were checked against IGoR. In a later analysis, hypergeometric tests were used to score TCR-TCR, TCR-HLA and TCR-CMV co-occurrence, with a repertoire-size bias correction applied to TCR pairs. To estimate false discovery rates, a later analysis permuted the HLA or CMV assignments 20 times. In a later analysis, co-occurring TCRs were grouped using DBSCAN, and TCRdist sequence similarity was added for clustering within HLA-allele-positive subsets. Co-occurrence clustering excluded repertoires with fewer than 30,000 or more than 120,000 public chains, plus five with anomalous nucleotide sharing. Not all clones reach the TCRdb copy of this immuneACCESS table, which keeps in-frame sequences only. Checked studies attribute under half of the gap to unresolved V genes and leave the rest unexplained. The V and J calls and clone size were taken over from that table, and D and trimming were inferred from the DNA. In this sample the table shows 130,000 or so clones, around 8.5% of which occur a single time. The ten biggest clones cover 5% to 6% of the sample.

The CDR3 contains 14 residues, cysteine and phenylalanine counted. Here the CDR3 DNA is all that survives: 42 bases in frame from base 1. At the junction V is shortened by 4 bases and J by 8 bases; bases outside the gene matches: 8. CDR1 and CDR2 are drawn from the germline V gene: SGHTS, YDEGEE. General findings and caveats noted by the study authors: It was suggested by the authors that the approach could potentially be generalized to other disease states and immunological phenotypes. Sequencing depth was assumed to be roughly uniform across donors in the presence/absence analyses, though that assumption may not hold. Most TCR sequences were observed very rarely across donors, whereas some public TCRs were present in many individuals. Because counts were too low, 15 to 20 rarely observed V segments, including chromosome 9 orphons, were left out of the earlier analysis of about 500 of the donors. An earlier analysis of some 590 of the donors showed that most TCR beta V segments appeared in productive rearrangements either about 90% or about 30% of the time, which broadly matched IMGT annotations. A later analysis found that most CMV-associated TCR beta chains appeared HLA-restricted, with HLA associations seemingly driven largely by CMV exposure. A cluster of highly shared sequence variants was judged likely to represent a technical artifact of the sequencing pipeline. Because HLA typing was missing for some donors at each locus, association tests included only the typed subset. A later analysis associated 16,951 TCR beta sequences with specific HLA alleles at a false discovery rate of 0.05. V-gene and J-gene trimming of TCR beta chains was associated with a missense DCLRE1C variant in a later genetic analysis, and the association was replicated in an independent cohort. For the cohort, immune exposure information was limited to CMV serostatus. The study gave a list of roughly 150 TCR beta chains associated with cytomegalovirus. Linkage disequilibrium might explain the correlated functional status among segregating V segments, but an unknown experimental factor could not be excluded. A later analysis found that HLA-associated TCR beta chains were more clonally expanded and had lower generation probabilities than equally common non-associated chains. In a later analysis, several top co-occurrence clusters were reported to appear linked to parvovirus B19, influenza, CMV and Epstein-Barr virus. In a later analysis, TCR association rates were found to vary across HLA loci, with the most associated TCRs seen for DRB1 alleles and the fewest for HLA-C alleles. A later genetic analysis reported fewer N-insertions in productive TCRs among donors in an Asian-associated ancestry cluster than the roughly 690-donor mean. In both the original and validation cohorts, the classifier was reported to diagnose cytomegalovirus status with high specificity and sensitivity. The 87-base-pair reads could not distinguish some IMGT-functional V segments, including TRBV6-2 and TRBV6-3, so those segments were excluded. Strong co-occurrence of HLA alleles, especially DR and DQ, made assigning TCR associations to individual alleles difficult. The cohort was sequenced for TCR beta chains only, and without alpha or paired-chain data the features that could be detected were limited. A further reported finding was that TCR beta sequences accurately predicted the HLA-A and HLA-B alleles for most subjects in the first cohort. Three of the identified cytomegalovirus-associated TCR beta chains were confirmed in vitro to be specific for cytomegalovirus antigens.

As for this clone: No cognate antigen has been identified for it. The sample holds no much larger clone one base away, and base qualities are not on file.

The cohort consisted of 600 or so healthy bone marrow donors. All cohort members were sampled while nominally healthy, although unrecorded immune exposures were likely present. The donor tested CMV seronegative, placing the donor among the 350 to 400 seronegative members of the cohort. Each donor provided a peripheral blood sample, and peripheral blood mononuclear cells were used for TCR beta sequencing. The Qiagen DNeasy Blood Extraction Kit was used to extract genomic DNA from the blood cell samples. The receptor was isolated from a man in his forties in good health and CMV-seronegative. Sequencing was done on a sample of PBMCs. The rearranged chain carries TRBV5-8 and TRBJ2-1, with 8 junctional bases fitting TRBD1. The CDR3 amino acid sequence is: CASSTDRGVDEQFF. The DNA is TGTGCCAGCAGCACCGACAGGGGCGTTGATGAGCAGTTCTTC.